This TCR beta chain was identified in a study of CD8 T cells in ankylosing spondylitis. CDR1 and CDR2 (germline): SNHLY, FYNNEI. This CDR3 comprises 15 residues. Between the trimmed V and J ends, which lost 7 bases and 3 bases, there was a span of 17 bases. It was by quantitative 5'-RACE with molecular barcodes that TCR beta libraries were made. One entry per CDR3 protein results from TCRdb running MiXCR on the 5' RACE reads. The table lists about 120,000 distinct CDR3 sequences, approximately 15% of them singletons, with 2.5% to 3.5% in the top ten. The receptor's source is a female donor with ankylosing spondylitis or in good health (not recorded which). The V gene is TRBV2, the J gene TRBJ2-3; D assignment may be TRBD1 or TRBD2 (5 bases each). The sequenced material came from blood, either unsorted or a sorted T cell fraction (not recorded which). The CDR3 is CASNGAPPGTDTQYF. In nucleotides, the CDR3 is TGTGCCAGCAATGGGGCCCCCCCGGGGACAGATACGCAGTATTTT.